This is a list of T cell receptor beta chains from one sample in a study of Graves' ophthalmopathy and Graves' hyperthyroidism. TCRdb fed the multiplex PCR reads into MiXCR, producing one record per CDR3 protein. This sample has 580,000 or so distinct CDR3 sequences, with about two fifths found just once. Specimen: peripheral blood or thyroid tissue (not recorded which). These receptors all come from an adult man with Graves' hyperthyroidism. The CDR3 runs from the conserved cysteine through the conserved F or W. The D gene is left open where the match is weak. Clone size appears in some rows only: once, few, many, or a class for an expanded clone.

V: TRBV20-1; size: many; D: -; J: TRBJ1-5; DNA: TGCAGTGCTAGAGATATATCGGGTAGGCCCCAGCATTTT; CDR3: CSARDISGRPQHF
V: TRBV9; size: -; D: TRBD2; J: TRBJ2-7; DNA: TGTGCCAGCAGCCTCTCCGGGACTACCGAGCAGTACTTC; CDR3: CASSLSGTTEQYF
V: TRBV27; size: few; D: -; J: TRBJ2-5; DNA: TGTGCCAGCAGTCGAAAGAATCAAGAGACCCAGTACTTC; CDR3: CASSRKNQETQYF
V: TRBV20-1; size: -; D: TRBD1; J: TRBJ2-7; DNA: TGCAGTGCTAGAGTACCAACAGGGGGTCCCTACAATGAGCAGTACTTC; CDR3: CSARVPTGGPYNEQYF
V: TRBV7-8; size: many; D: TRBD1; J: TRBJ2-7; DNA: TGTGCCAGCACCGATCCCGGGACAGGGCGATACGAGCAGTACTTC; CDR3: CASTDPGTGRYEQYF
V: TRBV14; size: -; D: -; J: TRBJ2-1; DNA: TGTGCCAGCAGCCAACTAGGCTCGTACACTGAGCAGTTCTTC; CDR3: CASSQLGSYTEQFF
V: TRBV7-9; size: -; D: -; J: TRBJ2-3; DNA: TGTGCCAGCAGCTTAGCCGGCGGGCTAGCACAAACAGATACGCAGTATTTT; CDR3: CASSLAGGLAQTDTQYF
V: TRBV10-3; size: -; D: TRBD1; J: TRBJ1-2; DNA: TGTGCCATCAGTGTCGTGGTGGGACAGCTGGATGGCTACACCTTC; CDR3: CAISVVVGQLDGYTF
V: TRBV12-3/TRBV12-4; size: many; D: -; J: TRBJ1-4; DNA: TGTGCCAGCCTGAAAAAGGGATCGAATGAAAAACTGTTTTTT; CDR3: CASLKKGSNEKLFF
V: TRBV10-2; size: -; D: -; J: TRBJ2-1; DNA: TGCGCCAGCAGCCAAGATGTAGTGAGGACACAGTTCTTC; CDR3: CASSQDVVRTQFF
V: TRBV29-1; size: -; D: TRBD2; J: TRBJ2-5; DNA: TGCAGCGTTGAAGGGCCTAGCGGGGGACAAGAGACCCAGTACTTC; CDR3: CSVEGPSGGQETQYF
V: TRBV7-9; size: -; D: -; J: TRBJ1-1; DNA: TGTGCCAGCAGCTTAGTTGGGGGACGGATCAGTGAAGCTTTCTTT; CDR3: CASSLVGGRISEAFF
V: TRBV7-8; size: -; D: -; J: TRBJ1-6; DNA: TGTGCCAGGGACGTTAATTCACCCCTCCACTTT; CDR3: CARDVNSPLHF
V: TRBV11-2; size: -; D: -; J: TRBJ2-5; DNA: TGTGCCCGCAGCTTGGCCCGAGAGACCCAGTACTTC; CDR3: CARSLARETQYF
V: TRBV29-1; size: many; D: -; J: TRBJ1-4; DNA: TGCAGCGTTCCCGGGAGGGGGGCATGGAATGAAAAACTGTTTTTT; CDR3: CSVPGRGAWNEKLFF
V: TRBV2; size: -; D: -; J: TRBJ1-5; DNA: TGTGCCAGCGGCCGCGGGACAAAATCAGTCAATCAGCCCCAGCATTTT; CDR3: CASGRGTKSVNQPQHF
V: TRBV29-1; size: -; D: -; J: TRBJ1-2; DNA: TGCAGCGCCAGCATCGGGGCAATGACAGACACTAACTATGGCTACACCTTC; CDR3: CSASIGAMTDTNYGYTF
V: TRBV30; size: -; D: -; J: TRBJ1-3; DNA: TGTGCCTGGAGTGTCGGAAGGGGTTCTGGAAACACCATATATTTT; CDR3: CAWSVGRGSGNTIYF
V: TRBV6-1; size: many; D: -; J: TRBJ1-4; DNA: TGTGCCAGCAGTGAACCGGGCGAGGGGTATGAAAAACTGTTTTTT; CDR3: CASSEPGEGYEKLFF
V: TRBV7-9; size: -; D: -; J: TRBJ2-5; DNA: TGTGCCAGCAGCTCTCTGGGAGTTGTGGAGACCCAGTACTTC; CDR3: CASSSLGVVETQYF
V: TRBV7-9; size: -; D: TRBD1; J: TRBJ2-7; DNA: TGTGCCAGCAGCTTGGATGGGACAGGGAGCTCCTACGAGCAGTACTTC; CDR3: CASSLDGTGSSYEQYF
V: TRBV7-8; size: once; D: -; J: TRBJ2-6; DNA: TGTGCCAGCAGCTTAGAAGCGGTGGGGACCTCTGGGGCCAACGTCCTGACTTTC; CDR3: CASSLEAVGTSGANVLTF
V: TRBV2; size: many; D: TRBD1; J: TRBJ1-4; DNA: TGTGCCAGCAGCCAAAGACAGGGGAGGGTGACTAATGAAAAACTGTTTTTT; CDR3: CASSQRQGRVTNEKLFF
V: TRBV20-1; size: many; D: TRBD1; J: TRBJ1-5; DNA: TGCAGTGCACACCGGGACAGCAGAAATGATCAGCCCCAGCATTTT; CDR3: CSAHRDSRNDQPQHF
V: TRBV5-1; size: many; D: TRBD2; J: TRBJ2-7; DNA: TGCGCCAGCAGCTTGGCCAGCCTAGCGGGGGCCTACGAGCAGTACTTC; CDR3: CASSLASLAGAYEQYF
V: TRBV20-1; size: many; D: -; J: TRBJ1-5; DNA: TGCAGTGCTAGAGAGGTCGGAGATCAGCCCCAGCATTTT; CDR3: CSAREVGDQPQHF
V: TRBV29-1; size: many; D: -; J: TRBJ1-2; DNA: TGCAGCGACGGACAGCCATATGGCTACACCTTC; CDR3: CSDGQPYGYTF
V: TRBV6-1; size: many; D: -; J: TRBJ1-2; DNA: TGTGCCAGCAGTGAAGGACCCGGACTGAGTTATGGCTACACCTTC; CDR3: CASSEGPGLSYGYTF
V: TRBV29-1; size: -; D: -; J: TRBJ1-1; DNA: TGCAGCAGGTCCAGGGTCAACACTGAAGCTTTCTTT; CDR3: CSRSRVNTEAFF
V: TRBV3-1; size: -; D: TRBD2; J: TRBJ2-5; DNA: TGTGCCAGCAGCCTCAGGCGACTAGCCTTTGAGACCCAGTACTTC; CDR3: CASSLRRLAFETQYF
V: TRBV10-3; size: many; D: TRBD2; J: TRBJ2-2; DNA: TGTGCCATCAGTGAGGAGGGACTAGCGGGAAACACCGGGGAGCTGTTTTTT; CDR3: CAISEEGLAGNTGELFF
V: TRBV7-9; size: -; D: -; J: TRBJ2-1; DNA: TGTGCCAGCAGCTTAGACTACGATGAGCAGTTCTTC; CDR3: CASSLDYDEQFF
V: TRBV25-1; size: many; D: -; J: TRBJ2-2; DNA: TGTGCCAGCAGTGATTACTCGGGCGGGGAGCTGTTTTTT; CDR3: CASSDYSGGELFF
V: TRBV6-5; size: many; D: TRBD1; J: TRBJ1-1; DNA: TGTGCCAGCAGGGGACAGGGGGCTTGGGACACTGAAGCTTTCTTT; CDR3: CASRGQGAWDTEAFF
V: TRBV7-2; size: -; D: -; J: TRBJ2-3; DNA: TGTGCCAGCAGCCGTGGGGGGAGTAGACGAACAGATACGCAGTATTTT; CDR3: CASSRGGSRRTDTQYF
V: TRBV3-1; size: few; D: -; J: TRBJ1-4; DNA: TGTGCCAGCAGTTTATGGAGCGAAAAACTGTTTTTT; CDR3: CASSLWSEKLFF
V: TRBV5-1; size: many; D: -; J: TRBJ1-2; DNA: TGCGCCAGCAGCTTGACAACGGCTAACTATGGCTACACCTTC; CDR3: CASSLTTANYGYTF
V: TRBV6-5; size: many; D: -; J: TRBJ1-6; DNA: TGTGCCAGCACCACGGAGGGGAGCTCCTATAATTCACCCCTCCACTTT; CDR3: CASTTEGSSYNSPLHF
V: TRBV10-2; size: many; D: TRBD1; J: TRBJ2-5; DNA: TGCGCCAGCAGTACGGGACAGCTCCAAGAGACCCAGTACTTC; CDR3: CASSTGQLQETQYF
V: TRBV7-2; size: -; D: -; J: TRBJ1-2; DNA: TGTGCCAGCAGCTCCTCCTGGGGGAACTATGGCTACACCTTC; CDR3: CASSSSWGNYGYTF
V: TRBV12-3/TRBV12-4; size: -; D: TRBD1; J: TRBJ1-5; DNA: TGTGCCAGCAGCCCCGACAGGGTTTACAATCAGCCCCAGCATTTT; CDR3: CASSPDRVYNQPQHF
V: TRBV2; size: -; D: -; J: TRBJ2-2; DNA: TGTGCCAGCAGTGAAATGGGGGAGCTGTTTTTT; CDR3: CASSEMGELFF
V: TRBV12-3/TRBV12-4; size: many; D: -; J: TRBJ2-7; DNA: TGTGCCAGCAGTCCCCCGGACGGATCCTACGAGCAGTACTTC; CDR3: CASSPPDGSYEQYF
V: TRBV7-2; size: -; D: TRBD2; J: TRBJ2-7; DNA: TGTGCCAGCAGGCTCGCAACTAGCGGGGTTTCCTACGAGCAGTACTTC; CDR3: CASRLATSGVSYEQYF
V: TRBV2; size: -; D: -; J: TRBJ1-5; DNA: TGTGCCAGCAGGGGGGGCTCGTGGGGGGACGGCGGGGACAATCAGCCCCAGCATTTT; CDR3: CASRGGSWGDGGDNQPQHF